This is a list of T cell receptor beta chains from one sample in a study of post-analysis software for immune sequencing data. MiXCR was run by TCRdb on the PCR reads, yielding one entry per CDR3 protein. The data show some 800,000 distinct CDR3 sequences, with about 43% seen just once and roughly 4.9% held by the top ten. Sequences were obtained from blood. The receptors come from a girl aged 5-17 years with multiple sclerosis. Each CDR3 is given with its conserved first and last residue. A D gene is named only where the DNA matches it firmly. Not all rows give a size; the values are once, few, many and, for expanded clones, a class.

d_call,v_call,j_call,clone_size,cdr3_nt,cdr3_aa
.,TRBV27,TRBJ2-5,.,TGTGCCAGCAGTAGGACGTACCAAGAGACCCAGTACTTC,CASSRTYQETQYF
.,TRBV25-1,TRBJ2-1,few,TGTGCCAGCAGTGAAGAGGAGGGGTTTGGGGGCAATGAGCAGTTCTTC,CASSEEEGFGGNEQFF
.,TRBV12-3/TRBV12-4,TRBJ2-7,.,TGTGCCAGCAGCCCCGCACCCCAGGACGAGCAGTACTTC,CASSPAPQDEQYF
.,TRBV7-9,TRBJ2-5,.,TGTGCCAGCAGCTTAGCGAGCCGCCCGAAAGAGACCCAGTACTTC,CASSLASRPKETQYF
.,TRBV6-5,TRBJ2-1,few,TGTGCCACCTTATACCATGGGGCCCGGGGCAATGAGCAGTTCTTC,CATLYHGARGNEQFF
.,TRBV4-1,TRBJ2-7,.,TGCGCCGGCAGCCAAGAGGCGCTATACGAGCAGTACTTC,CAGSQEALYEQYF
TRBD2,TRBV20-1,TRBJ2-7,few,TGCAGTGCTAGAGATCGGTTGGCTAGCGGGAGTAGCGAGCAGTACTTC,CSARDRLASGSSEQYF
TRBD2,TRBV2,TRBJ2-1,.,TGTGCCAGCAGTGAATCCAGCGGGAGGAGCCATGAGCAGTTCTTC,CASSESSGRSHEQFF
TRBD1,TRBV7-9,TRBJ1-2,.,TGTGCCAGCACCACAGGGGAAACCCAAGGCTACACCTTC,CASTTGETQGYTF
TRBD2,TRBV5-4,TRBJ2-5,few,TGTGCCAGCAGCTTGGATCTGCGGGAGGGGGCTGAGCAGTACTTC,CASSLDLREGAEQYF